This is a list of T cell receptor beta chains from one sample in a study of vaccination effects on CD4 cells after COVID-19. This table comes from immunoSEQ multiplex PCR, and its TCRdb copy is limited to in-frame clones, with some not included. This sample has approximately 65,000 clones, with around 70% found just once. The antigens of these receptors remain unknown. The source material was CD4+ T cells from PBMCs cultured with HCoV-229E spike peptides, sampled after COVID-19 vaccination. Receptors originate from a human donor who received a COVID-19 vaccine. CDR3s leave out the opening cysteine and the closing phenylalanine or tryptophan. Not all rows give a size; the values are once, few, many and, for expanded clones, a class.

j_call clone_size v_call cdr3_aa
TRBJ2-3 . TRBV6-4 ASSEQFAGGDTQY
TRBJ1-1 . TRBV18 ASSPPARTEAF
TRBJ2-3 . TRBV7-3 ASSPNTDTQY
TRBJ1-5 . TRBV27 ASSSNNQPQH
TRBJ1-2 . TRBV9 ASSLRQGRSGSGYT
TRBJ1-2 . TRBV7-2 ASSLAAERDNYGYT
TRBJ2-3 . TRBV10-3 AISGRESTSTDTQY
TRBJ2-1 . TRBV5-1 ASSYSPAYNEQF
TRBJ1-2 . TRBV10-3 AISEVQGTGYT
TRBJ2-5 . TRBV4-1 ASSQPGTASPQY
TRBJ1-1 . TRBV18 ASSPDRGGTEAF
TRBJ2-2 . TRBV7-3 ASSLTDVGELF
TRBJ2-2 . TRBV7-3 ASSWRGSGELF
TRBJ1-6 . TRBV2 ARARDRSSPLH
TRBJ1-2 . TRBV18 ASSPSGTNYGYT
TRBJ1-3 . TRBV7-8 ASSRGTGTGNTIY
TRBJ1-2 . TRBV5-4 ASSARDRSNYGYT
TRBJ1-2 . TRBV2 ASRTWGYGYT
TRBJ1-2 few TRBV19 ASSMRGGGDGYT
TRBJ1-2 . TRBV4-2 ASSQDGQVVLNYGYT
TRBJ1-5 . TRBV15 ATSRDRDIRWPQH
TRBJ1-6 . TRBV3-1/TRBV3-2 ASSQLRGNNSPLH
TRBJ2-2 . TRBV5-6 ASSRFRQGRGMNTGELF
TRBJ1-3 few TRBV21-1 ASSPRTGENSGNTIY
TRBJ2-5 medium-sized TRBV9 ASSVGLREETQY
TRBJ2-1 . TRBV5-1 ASSLATSGGGNEQF
TRBJ1-1 once TRBV28 ASRPQGARTEAF
TRBJ1-6 . TRBV6-5 ASRRDGTGNSPLH
TRBJ1-4 . TRBV2 ASTDRDSSEKLF
TRBJ2-5 . TRBV6-6 ASTLGPGGWETQY
TRBJ1-2 . TRBV12-3/TRBV12-4 ASTTGTPYGYT
TRBJ1-6 once TRBV2 ASSGVGSRTGSPLH
TRBJ2-2 . TRBV3-1/TRBV3-2 ASSRLAENTGELF
TRBJ1-2 . TRBV9 ASSVDTNYGYT
TRBJ1-1 . TRBV3-1/TRBV3-2 ASSPRQGGTEAF
TRBJ1-1 . TRBV25-1 ASSELGTGRKGEAF
TRBJ1-2 once TRBV5-5 ASSLPGTTNYGYT
TRBJ2-2 . TRBV11-3 ASSWDSGGELF
TRBJ2-6 . TRBV18 ASSHGGGMSSGANVLT
TRBJ2-1 . TRBV5-5 ASSRMTSAIHRGIGEQF
TRBJ2-2 . TRBV4-2 ASSSNRATNTGELF
TRBJ1-1 few TRBV18 ASSPSTDEAF
TRBJ1-4 . TRBV4-1 ASSHSRGRGTTNEKLF
TRBJ1-5 . TRBV30 AWSGDLSQPQH
TRBJ1-2 . TRBV10-3 AISEEGRGPYGYT
TRBJ1-2 . TRBV2 ASSEARTAVGYT
TRBJ1-6 . TRBV5-8 ASSLGYGGGLNSPLH
TRBJ2-5 . TRBV9 ASSKTRGQETQY